This T cell receptor beta chain is from a study of technical replicates of blood from several donors. Clones were read by immunoSEQ multiplex PCR, and TCRdb kept only the in-frame ones, dropping some. The sample lists 75,000 to 85,000 clones, around 95% seen once, with 0.36% in the top ten. In this sample, this clone turned up once. The sequence was collected from a human donor in good health. Sequenced sample: T cells isolated from PBMCs.

CDR3 in DNA: TGCGCCAGCAGCCAAGACTGGGGACAGGATTATGGCTACACCTTC. Translation gives CASSQDWGQDYGYTF. The J gene is TRBJ1-2, the V gene TRBV4-1, with 8 positions matching TRBD1. Per the germline V gene, CDR1 is MGHRA and CDR2 is YSYEKL. J gave up 5 bases and V 0 bases, and 5 bases lay outside the gene matches. The CDR3 is 15 amino acids.